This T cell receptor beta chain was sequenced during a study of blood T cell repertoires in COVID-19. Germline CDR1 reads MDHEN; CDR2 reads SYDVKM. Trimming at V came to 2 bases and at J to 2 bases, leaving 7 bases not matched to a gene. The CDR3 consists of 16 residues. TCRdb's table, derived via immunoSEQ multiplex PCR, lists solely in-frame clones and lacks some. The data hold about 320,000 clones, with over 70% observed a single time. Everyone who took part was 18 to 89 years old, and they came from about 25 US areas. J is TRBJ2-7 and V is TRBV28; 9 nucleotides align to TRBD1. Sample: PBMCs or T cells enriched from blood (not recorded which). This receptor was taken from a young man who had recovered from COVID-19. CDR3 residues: CASSLARTGAAYEQYF. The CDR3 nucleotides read TGTGCCAGCAGTTTAGCACGGACAGGGGCGGCCTACGAGCAGTACTTC.